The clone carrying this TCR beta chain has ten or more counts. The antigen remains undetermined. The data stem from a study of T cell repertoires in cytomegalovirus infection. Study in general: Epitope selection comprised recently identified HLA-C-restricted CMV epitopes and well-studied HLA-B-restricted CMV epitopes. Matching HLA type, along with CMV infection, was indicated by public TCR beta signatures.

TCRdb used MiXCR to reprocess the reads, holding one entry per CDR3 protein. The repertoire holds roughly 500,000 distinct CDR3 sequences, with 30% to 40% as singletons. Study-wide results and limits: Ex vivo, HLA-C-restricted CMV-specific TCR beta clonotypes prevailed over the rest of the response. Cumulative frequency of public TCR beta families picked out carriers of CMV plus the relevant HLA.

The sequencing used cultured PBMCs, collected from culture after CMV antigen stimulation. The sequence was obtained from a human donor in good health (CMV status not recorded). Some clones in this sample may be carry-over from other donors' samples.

The CDR3 loop is CASSPLWGRNTEAFF. The DNA for the CDR3 is TGTGCCAGCAGCCCCCTTTGGGGCAGAAACACTGAAGCTTTCTTT. The J gene is TRBJ1-1, the V gene TRBV7-2, with D tentatively TRBD1 (5 bases). This CDR3 spans 15 amino acids. Germline V gene sequence: CDR1 SGHTA, CDR2 FQGNSA. Trimming removed 5 bases from V and 2 bases from J, with 15 bases in between.